One and the same sample provided the 25 T cell receptor beta chains below, sequenced in a study of chemoradiotherapy in HPV16-positive cancers. Method: immunoSEQ multiplex PCR; TCRdb's copy keeps in-frame clones and lacks some. The sample yields 13,000 or so clones, around 89% seen once. The specimen comprised blood, sampled from a patient who underwent chemoradiotherapy. The receptor set was obtained from a human donor with HPV-associated anogenital cancer.

The chain has TRBV9 and TRBJ1-1; 7 bases map to TRBD1. This CDR3 region has 12 residues. V dropped 7 bases and J dropped 7; count of bases not matched to a gene: 7. Germline V gene data show CDR1 as SGDLS and CDR2 as YYNGEE. The CDR3 sequence: CASSRRDSEAFF. The CDR3 nucleotides are TGTGCCAGCTCCCGACGGGACAGTGAAGCTTTCTTT. Using reference TRBV9 and TRBJ1-1 for the parts outside the CDR3, the full variable domain is DSGVTQTPKHLITATGQRVTLRCSPRSGDLSVYWYQQSLDQGLQFLIQYYNGEERAKGNILERFSAQQFPDLHSELNLSSLELGDSALYFCASSRRDSEAFFGQGTRLTVV.

The chain carries TRBV29-1 and TRBJ2-1; D is perhaps TRBD2 (6 bases). V was shortened by 1 base and J by 3 bases, with 10 bases between the two germline ends. CDR1 and CDR2 from the germline V gene are SQVTM and ANQGSEA. This CDR3 comprises 14 residues. This CDR3 is CSVEGRGSYNEQFF. The DNA for the CDR3 is TGCAGCGTTGAAGGGAGGGGAAGCTACAATGAGCAGTTCTTC.

In its sample, this clone was seen once. V gene TRBV7-2 combines with J gene TRBJ1-3; 8 positions agree with TRBD1. This CDR3 region has 14 residues. V shed 6 bases and J 4 bases; nucleotides not matched to a gene: 5. Germline CDR1 is SGHTA and CDR2 is FQGNSA. CDR3: CASRPWDRGNTIYF. The CDR3 DNA follows: TGTGCCAGCAGGCCATGGGACAGGGGAAACACCATATATTTT.

This rearrangement joins TRBV7-9 to TRBJ2-7; the D gene is possibly TRBD1 (6 bases). This CDR3 comprises 15 residues. Per germline, CDR1 SEHNR and CDR2 FQNEAQ (reference sequence). V dropped 5 bases and J dropped 2 bases, with 16 bases sitting between them. CDR3 DNA: TGTGCCAGCAGCCTACATAGGACAGCTACCTACGAGCAGTACTTC. Its translation: CASSLHRTATYEQYF.

V gene TRBV19 combines with J gene TRBJ2-7; 7 positions agree with TRBD1. The CDR3 contains 13 residues. The V gene's germline CDR1 is LNHDA and CDR2 SQIVND (reference sequence). V dropped 6 bases and J dropped 2; count of bases not matched to a gene: 4. The chain's CDR3 is CASSPGTAYEQYF. As DNA, the CDR3 is TGTGCCAGTAGCCCCGGGACAGCCTACGAGCAGTACTTC.

This sequence joins TRBV5-1 and TRBJ2-1; possible D gene TRBD2, 5 bases. The CDR3 spans 14 residues. V was shortened by 2 bases and J by 3 bases, with 9 bases between the two germline ends. Germline lookup yields CDR1 SGHRS and CDR2 YFSETQ. DNA of the CDR3: TGCGCCAGCAGCTTAACTAGAGGCTACAATGAGCAGTTCTTC. The encoded protein is CASSLTRGYNEQFF.

The rearrangement uses TRBV30 and TRBJ2-5; D may be TRBD2 (7 bases). V dropped 1 base and J dropped 5 bases, with 11 bases sitting between them. Germline values: CDR1 GTSNPN, CDR2 SVGIG (reference sequence). The CDR3 runs 13 residues. As DNA, the CDR3 is TGTGCCTGGAGTGCGGGGGGCGGGGAGACCCAGTACTTC. This codes for CAWSAGGGETQYF.

The gene calls are TRBV11-1 and TRBJ2-7; 11 bases are shared with TRBD2. Germline V gene lookup returns CDR1 SGHAT and CDR2 FQDESV (reference sequence). This CDR3 is 15 amino acids long. Unmatched junction bases numbered 7, after V lost 5 bases and J lost 4 bases. Here the CDR3 reads CASSPSSGGLYEQYF. The DNA of the CDR3 is TGTGCCAGCAGCCCCTCTAGCGGGGGGCTGTACGAGCAGTACTTC.

The rearrangement joins TRBV7-9 to TRBJ2-3; 12 positions agree with TRBD2. V was clipped by 5 bases and J by 2 bases; unmatched bases: 14. The CDR3 sequence is 19 residues long. Germline CDR1 and CDR2: SEHNR and FQNEAQ (reference sequence). CDR3 loop: CASSLPTSGGPRYTDTQYF. The CDR3 nucleotides read TGTGCCAGCAGCCTCCCGACTAGCGGGGGACCGAGATACACAGATACGCAGTATTTT. Looking up the rest from reference TRBV7-9 and TRBJ2-3 gives the full variable domain: DTGVSQNPRHKITKRGQNVTFRCDPISEHNRLYWYRQTLGQGPEFLTYFQNEAQLEKSRLLSDRFSAERPKGSFSTLEIQRTEQGDSAMYLCASSLPTSGGPRYTDTQYFGPGTRLTVL.

The genes are TRBV19 and TRBJ2-5; D is uncertain. CDR3 size: 15 residues. Trimming pared 1 base from V and 4 bases from J, leaving 13 bases between. Germline-derived CDR1 and CDR2 are LNHDA and SQIVND (reference sequence). The CDR3 bases are TGTGCCAGTAGTATAGGCCCGGGCCGAGGAGAGACCCAGTACTTC. This gives the protein CASSIGPGRGETQYF. The full variable domain, with the rest looked up from reference TRBV19 and TRBJ2-5, is DGGITQSPKYLFRKEGQNVTLSCEQNLNHDAMYWYRQDPGQGLRLIYYSQIVNDFQKGDIAEGYSVSREKKESFPLTVTSAQKNPTAFYLCASSIGPGRGETQYFGPGTRLLVL.

The gene calls are TRBV19 and TRBJ1-4, with D uncertain. The CDR3 runs to 11 residues. The V end lost 5 bases, the J end lost 12 bases, and 10 bases lay between the germline ends. CDR1 and CDR2 (germline): LNHDA, SQIVND (reference sequence). CDR3 nucleotide sequence: TGTGCCAGTAGTGCTCCCCCGGAACTGTTTTTT. The encoded protein is CASSAPPELFF. The full variable domain, rest sourced from reference TRBV19 and TRBJ1-4, is DGGITQSPKYLFRKEGQNVTLSCEQNLNHDAMYWYRQDPGQGLRLIYYSQIVNDFQKGDIAEGYSVSREKKESFPLTVTSAQKNPTAFYLCASSAPPELFFGSGTQLSVL.

Details on this clone: At the DNA level, this CDR3 is encoded by other sequences in the same sample as well. The rearrangement uses TRBV19 and TRBJ2-2, with D perhaps being TRBD1 or TRBD2 (6 bases each). Germline V gives CDR1 LNHDA, CDR2 SQIVND (reference sequence). There are 15 residues in the CDR3. Trimming shortened V by 1 base and J by 5 bases, and 11 bases separated the two germline ends. CDR3 protein: CASSIGRGGTGELFF. CDR3 in DNA: TGTGCCAGTAGTATAGGCAGGGGAGGAACCGGGGAGCTGTTTTTT.

This clone turned up a few times. The chain carries TRBV7-6 and TRBJ1-1; D is undetermined. The CDR3 runs to 13 residues. Germline CDR1 is SGHVS and CDR2 is FNYEAQ. Trimming took 5 bases from V and 4 from J, leaving 11 bases between them. This CDR3 reads CASSLRAGTEAFF. The CDR3 DNA sequence: TGTGCCAGCAGCCTTAGGGCCGGCACTGAAGCTTTCTTT.

V usage is TRBV2 and J usage is TRBJ2-2; 7 bases are shared with TRBD1. Per the germline V gene, CDR1 is SNHLY and CDR2 is FYNNEI. The CDR3 loop spans 16 amino acids. J was trimmed by 6 bases and V by 5 bases; bases with no gene match: 12. CDR3 in DNA: TGTGCCAGCAGTATCCCCGTTACAGGGGTGGCCGGGGAGCTGTTTTTT. It encodes CASSIPVTGVAGELFF.

The CDR3 region is CASSSLAGAPYNEQFF. In nucleotides, the CDR3 is TGTGCCAGCAGCTCCTTAGCGGGGGCCCCCTACAATGAGCAGTTCTTC. The V call is TRBV7-9, the J call TRBJ2-1; 9 bases are a match to TRBD2. The V and J ends lost 4 bases and 2 bases, in that order; junction bases with no gene match: 6. CDR1 and CDR2 (germline): SEHNR, FQNEAQ (reference sequence). This CDR3 is 16 amino acids long.

The chain couples TRBV30 to TRBJ2-1; 7 bases line up with TRBD1. In germline, CDR1 is GTSNPN, CDR2 SVGIG (reference sequence). The CDR3 is 12 amino acids. V trimming: 6 bases; J trimming: 6 bases; junction bases outside the gene matches: 5. CDR3 region: CACYTGVNEQFF. The CDR3 DNA sequence: TGTGCCTGTTATACAGGGGTCAATGAGCAGTTCTTC.

The chain has TRBV5-8 and TRBJ1-1; D ambiguous. This CDR3 region has 13 residues. CDR1 and CDR2 from the germline V gene are SGHTS and YDEGEE. V was clipped by 2 bases and J by 4 bases, with 9 bases between them. CDR3 in amino acids: CASSLYLVTEAFF. In DNA, the CDR3 is TGTGCCAGCAGCTTATACTTAGTCACTGAAGCTTTCTTT.

In its sample, this clone was seen a few times. The chain joins TRBV7-9 to TRBJ2-7; TRBD2 matches 8 bases. The CDR3 is 14 amino acids. The germline V gene encodes CDR1 SEHNR and CDR2 FQNEAQ (reference sequence). Losses at the gene ends were 5 bases for V and 6 bases for J; bases not matched to a gene: 9. CDR3 sequence reads: CASSSGGLAAEQYF. CDR3 nucleotide sequence: TGTGCCAGCAGCAGCGGGGGCTTGGCGGCCGAGCAGTACTTC.

The chain couples TRBV4-3 to TRBJ1-2; perhaps TRBD1 as D (6 bases). The CDR3 loop spans 15 amino acids. Looked up from germline, CDR1 is LGHNA and CDR2 is YSLEER. V shed 2 bases and J shed 2 bases, with 12 bases lying between them. The CDR3 nucleotides read TGCGCCAGCAGCCAAATCAGCGGGGGCAACTATGGCTACACCTTC. It codes for CASSQISGGNYGYTF.

The genes are TRBV19 and TRBJ1-4, with D perhaps matching TRBD1 (6 bases). The CDR3 length is 14 residues. Germline assignment: CDR1 LNHDA and CDR2 SQIVND (reference sequence). V dropped 6 bases and J dropped 6 bases, with 14 bases sitting between them. DNA for the CDR3: TGTGCCAGTAGAACGGGGGGCACGGATGAAAAACTGTTTTTT. This encodes CASRTGGTDEKLFF. The full variable domain, rest sourced from reference TRBV19 and TRBJ1-4, is DGGITQSPKYLFRKEGQNVTLSCEQNLNHDAMYWYRQDPGQGLRLIYYSQIVNDFQKGDIAEGYSVSREKKESFPLTVTSAQKNPTAFYLCASRTGGTDEKLFFGSGTQLSVL.

The CDR3 region is CASSFRENTEAFF. The CDR3 coding sequence is TGTGCCAGCAGTTTTCGGGAAAACACTGAAGCTTTCTTT. This rearrangement joins TRBV27 to TRBJ1-1; D is unresolved. The length of the CDR3 is 13 residues. V was shortened by 3 bases and J by 2 bases, with 7 bases between the two germline ends. CDR1 and CDR2 from the germline V gene are MNHEY and SMNVEV (reference sequence).

This chain links TRBV19 with TRBJ1-1, with 9 bases that match TRBD1. The germline CDR1 and CDR2 sequences are LNHDA and SQIVND (reference sequence). The CDR3 is made up of 16 amino acids. Trimming removed 4 bases from V and 4 bases from J; junction bases left unmatched: 10. The CDR3 nucleotides are TGTGCCAGTAGTAGAGCGGACAGGGGAGCGGCCACTGAAGCTTTCTTT. Translation gives CASSRADRGAATEAFF.

This clone appeared a single time. The rearrangement uses TRBV30 and TRBJ2-1, with D hard to call. CDR1 and CDR2 (germline): GTSNPN, SVGIG (reference sequence). The CDR3 totals 12 residues. Trimming cost V 0 bases and J 8 bases, with 8 bases left between them. CDR3 sequence: CAWSVVYYEQFF. The CDR3 region has the DNA TGTGCCTGGAGTGTGGTATACTATGAGCAGTTCTTC.

The chain is built from TRBV6-5 and TRBJ2-7; D call uncertain. V was trimmed by 5 bases and J by 7 bases, leaving 15 bases between them. CDR1 and CDR2 from the germline V gene are MNHEY and SVGAGI. This CDR3 contains 13 residues. CDR3 sequence: CASSDRGQDEQYF. The CDR3 nucleotides are TGTGCCAGCAGTGACCGTGGCCAGGATGAGCAGTACTTC.

The V and J genes are TRBV16 and TRBJ1-1; D uncertain. The ends were cut back, 2 bases at V and 6 bases at J, with 10 bases in the middle. CDR1 KGHSY and CDR2 FQNENV come from the germline V gene. The CDR3 has 13 amino acids. The CDR3 DNA reads TGTGCCAGCAGCCAACCCAGCGGGGCTGAAGCTTTCTTT. This gives the protein CASSQPSGAEAFF.